The clone carrying this T cell receptor beta chain was detected ten times or more. The data were taken from a study of T-cell memory formation after mild COVID-19. Germline V gene lookup returns CDR1 SGHAT and CDR2 FQNNGV. This CDR3 has 15 residues. V lost 10 bases and J 4 bases, leaving 20 bases between the germline ends. Constant-segment-primed 5'RACE gave TCR alpha and TCR beta cDNA libraries with sample barcodes and UMIs. Each CDR3 protein is one row after TCRdb ran MiXCR on the 5' RACE reads. The top ten hold about 27% of the sample, which has 70,000 to 100,000 distinct CDR3 sequences, about 13% seen once.

Sequenced input: PBMCs or a T cell subset sorted from them (not recorded which). This sequence was found in an adult woman who had mild COVID-19 (a few samples of this study predate the infection). Cell type and time point are not known. The rearrangement uses TRBV11-2 and TRBJ2-1, with D possibly TRBD2 on 5 matching bases. The chain's CDR3 is CATSGSPRGYNEQFF. In DNA, the CDR3 is TGTGCCACCAGTGGATCCCCGAGAGGGTACAATGAGCAGTTCTTC. Complete variable domain (other parts from reference TRBV11-2 and TRBJ2-1): EAGVAQSPRYKIIEKRQSVAFWCNPISGHATLYWYQQILGQGPKLLIQFQNNGVVDDSQLPKDRFSAERLKGVDSTLKIQPAKLEDSAVYLCATSGSPRGYNEQFFGPGTRLTVL.